The sequence of this TCR beta chain was determined in a study of blood T cells in healthy people across ages. The V segment lost 3 bases and the J segment 11 bases; nucleotides outside the gene matches: 13. The CDR3 is made up of 15 amino acids. Germline CDR1 and CDR2: MGHRA and YSYEKL. Findings and caveats of the study: Expanded clonotype changes were possibly confounded by unknown donor CMV status.

A remark on this clonotype: Its antigen is unknown.

Alongside a J-beta primer mix, a sample-barcoded 5' primer served in a second PCR lasting 7 to 11 cycles. A 12-random-nucleotide template-switch adaptor tagged each cDNA molecule. TCRdb called the 5' RACE reads again in MiXCR, with one record for every CDR3 protein. The profile covers more than 700,000 distinct CDR3 sequences, with 50% to 65% appearing a single time and about two fifths taken by the ten largest. The rearrangement uses TRBV4-1 and TRBJ1-2, with 9 positions matching TRBD1. The source is a man of 80 years or more in good health. The sample taken for sequencing was blood. This chain's CDR3 is CASSHTTGGANGYTF. DNA for the CDR3: TGCGCCAGCAGCCACACTACAGGGGGCGCAAACGGTTACACCTTC.